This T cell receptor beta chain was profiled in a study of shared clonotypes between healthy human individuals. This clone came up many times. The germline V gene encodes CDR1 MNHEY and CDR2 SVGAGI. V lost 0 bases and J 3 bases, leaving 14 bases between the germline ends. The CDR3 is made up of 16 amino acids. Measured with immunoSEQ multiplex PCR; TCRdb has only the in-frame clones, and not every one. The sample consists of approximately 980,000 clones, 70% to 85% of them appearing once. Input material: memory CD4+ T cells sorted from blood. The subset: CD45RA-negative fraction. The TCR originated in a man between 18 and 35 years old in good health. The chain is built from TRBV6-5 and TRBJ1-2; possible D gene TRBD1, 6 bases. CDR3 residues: CASSYSDRDPYYGYTF. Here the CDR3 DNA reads TGTGCCAGCAGTTACTCGGACAGAGACCCCTACTATGGCTACACCTTC.